Below are 10 T cell receptor beta chains sequenced from a single sample in a study of cytomegalovirus exposure and HLA in healthy donors. Use of 60 Vbeta and 13 Jbeta primers characterized the PCR. Produced via immunoSEQ multiplex PCR; TCRdb's table is partial and in-frame only. This sample has approximately 120,000 clones, with 10% to 13% found just once. Sequenced: PBMCs. These receptor sequences come from a woman between 18 and 29 years old in good health and CMV-seropositive.

This clone was recorded a few times. The chain couples TRBV7-6 to TRBJ1-4, with 9 bases identical to TRBD1. Germline CDR1 reads SGHVS; CDR2 reads FNYEAQ. This CDR3 contains 14 residues. J gave up 7 bases and V 6 bases, and 6 bases lay outside the gene matches. This CDR3 is CASRNTGGREKLFF. The CDR3 DNA is TGTGCCAGCAGGAATACAGGGGGCCGTGAAAAACTGTTTTTT.

V is TRBV5-1 and J is TRBJ2-3, with 11 bases aligning to TRBD2. J gave up 1 base and V 6 bases, and 7 bases lay outside the gene matches. Germline V gene sequence: CDR1 SGHRS, CDR2 YFSETQ. This CDR3 is 16 amino acids long. The CDR3 loop reads CASNGGGLAGTDTQYF. The DNA for the CDR3 is TGCGCCAGCAACGGGGGGGGACTAGCGGGCACAGATACGCAGTATTTT. Full variable domain (outside the CDR3, taken from reference TRBV5-1 and TRBJ2-3): KAGVTQTPRYLIKTRGQQVTLSCSPISGHRSVSWYQQTPGQGLQFLFEYFSETQRNKGNFPGRFSGRQFSNSRSEMNVSTLELGDSALYLCASNGGGLAGTDTQYFGPGTRLTVL.

J is TRBJ2-3 and V is TRBV4-1; 9 bases map to TRBD1. Germline assignment: CDR1 MGHRA and CDR2 YSYEKL. The J segment lost 0 bases and the V segment lost 4 bases, leaving 8 bases of the junction unmatched. There are 17 residues in the CDR3. CDR3 region: CASSLPRGQGSTDTQYF. The CDR3 nucleotides are TGCGCCAGCAGCCTCCCGCGGGGACAGGGCAGCACAGATACGCAGTATTTT.

This clone was seen more than once but under ten times. The CDR3 region is CASSVSGSVNEQYF. The CDR3, as DNA: TGTGCCAGCAGTGTTAGCGGGAGTGTGAACGAGCAGTACTTC. The rearrangement uses TRBV6-1 and TRBJ2-7; 9 bases are a match to TRBD2. Germline assignment: CDR1 MNHNS and CDR2 SASEGT. Trimming cost V 4 bases and J 5 bases; bases outside gene matches: 6. The CDR3 totals 14 residues.

The J gene is TRBJ2-3, the V gene TRBV15, with 10 bases identical to TRBD2. This CDR3 comprises 19 residues. V was clipped by 1 base and J by 0 bases; unmatched bases: 10. The V gene's germline CDR1 is LNHNV and CDR2 YYDKDF (reference sequence). CDR3: CATSRVTATSGLSTDTQYF. CDR3 coding DNA: TGTGCCACCAGCAGAGTTACGGCGACTAGCGGGCTCAGCACAGATACGCAGTATTTT.

This chain uses TRBV27 with TRBJ1-5, with D unclear. Trimming shortened V by 2 bases and J by 0 bases, and 11 bases separated the two germline ends. CDR3 length: 16 amino acids. The germline gives CDR1 MNHEY, CDR2 SMNVEV (reference sequence). Here the CDR3 DNA reads TGTGCCAGCAGTTTAGTGGGAGGCTATAGCAATCAGCCCCAGCATTTT. This codes for CASSLVGGYSNQPQHF.

The chain carries TRBV5-8 and TRBJ2-7, with TRBD2 matching over 11 bases. The CDR3 is made up of 18 amino acids. CDR1 SGHTS and CDR2 YDEGEE come from the germline V gene. Trimming at V came to 2 bases and at J to 4 bases, leaving 14 bases not matched to a gene. The CDR3 loop reads CASSFGGTSGTTPYEQYF. In nucleotides, the CDR3 is TGTGCCAGCAGCTTTGGCGGGACTAGCGGAACTACGCCGTACGAGCAGTACTTC. The whole variable domain, filled in from reference TRBV5-8 and TRBJ2-7, reads EAGVTQSPTHLIKTRGQQATLRCSPISGHTSVYWYQQALGLGLQFLLWYDEGEERNRGNFPPRFSGRQFPNYSSELNVNALELEDSALYLCASSFGGTSGTTPYEQYFGPGTRLTVT.

This clone was counted only a few times. This chain connects TRBV5-1 to TRBJ1-2; unclear D gene. The length of the CDR3 is 13 residues. Germline CDR1 is SGHRS and CDR2 is YFSETQ. V lost 0 bases to trimming and J lost 3 bases, with 6 bases between them. The CDR3 region has the DNA TGCGCCAGCAGCTTGGGGGAGGACTATGGCTACACCTTC. Translation gives CASSLGEDYGYTF. Variable domain in full (rest from reference TRBV5-1 and TRBJ1-2): KAGVTQTPRYLIKTRGQQVTLSCSPISGHRSVSWYQQTPGQGLQFLFEYFSETQRNKGNFPGRFSGRQFSNSRSEMNVSTLELGDSALYLCASSLGEDYGYTFGSGTRLTVV.

The rearrangement joins TRBV27 to TRBJ2-7; TRBD1 matches 8 bases. V dropped 5 bases and J dropped 2; count of bases not matched to a gene: 11. Germline V gene sequence: CDR1 MNHEY, CDR2 SMNVEV (reference sequence). The CDR3 sequence is 16 residues long. The CDR3 loop is CASSVRQGNGAYEQYF. The CDR3 DNA is TGTGCCAGCAGTGTACGACAGGGGAACGGGGCCTACGAGCAGTACTTC.

This clone was observed a few times. The gene calls are TRBV6-1 and TRBJ2-1; D might be TRBD1 (6 bases). V dropped 11 bases and J dropped 0 bases, with 14 bases sitting between them. This CDR3 comprises 14 residues. Germline CDR1 MNHNS, CDR2 SASEGT. Here the CDR3 reads CAGSGVSSYNEQFF. The CDR3 DNA reads as TGTGCCGGATCAGGGGTGAGCTCCTACAATGAGCAGTTCTTC.